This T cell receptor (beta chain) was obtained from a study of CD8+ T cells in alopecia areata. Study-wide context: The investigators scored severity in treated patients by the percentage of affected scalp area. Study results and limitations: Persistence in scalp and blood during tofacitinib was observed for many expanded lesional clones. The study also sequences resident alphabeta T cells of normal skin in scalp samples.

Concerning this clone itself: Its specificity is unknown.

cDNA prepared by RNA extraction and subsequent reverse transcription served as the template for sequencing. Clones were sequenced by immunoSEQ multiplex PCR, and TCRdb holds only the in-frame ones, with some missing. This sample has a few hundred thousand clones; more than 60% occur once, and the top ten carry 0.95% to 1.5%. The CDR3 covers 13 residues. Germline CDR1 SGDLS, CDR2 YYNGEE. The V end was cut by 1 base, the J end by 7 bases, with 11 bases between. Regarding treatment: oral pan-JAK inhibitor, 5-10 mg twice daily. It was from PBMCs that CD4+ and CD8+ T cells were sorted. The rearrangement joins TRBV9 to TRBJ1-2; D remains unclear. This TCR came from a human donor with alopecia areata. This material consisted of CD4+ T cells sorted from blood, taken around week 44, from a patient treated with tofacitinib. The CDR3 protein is CASSVPPEGGYTF. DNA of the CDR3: TGTGCCAGCAGCGTACCACCCGAAGGTGGCTACACCTTC. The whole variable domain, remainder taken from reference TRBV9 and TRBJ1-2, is DSGVTQTPKHLITATGQRVTLRCSPRSGDLSVYWYQQSLDQGLQFLIQYYNGEERAKGNILERFSAQQFPDLHSELNLSSLELGDSALYFCASSVPPEGGYTFGSGTRLTVV.